This T cell receptor (beta chain) was sequenced for a study of blood T cell repertoires in COVID-19. The germline gives CDR1 MNHEY, CDR2 SVGAGI. V gave up 8 bases and J gave up 11 bases, with 18 bases separating them. CDR3 size: 12 residues. The repertoire was sequenced with immunoSEQ multiplex PCR; TCRdb's copy has only in-frame clones and lacks some. The profile shows some 140,000 clones, around 84% of them singletons. The genes are TRBV6-5 and TRBJ1-1, with D maybe TRBD1 (6 bases). The receptor was isolated from a woman older than 75 with acute or convalescent COVID-19. The sequencing input was peripheral blood. Here the CDR3 DNA reads TGTGCCAGCTCGGAAAGGGGGAGAGGCGCTTTCTTT. Protein: CASSERGRGAFF.